This T cell receptor (beta chain) was captured in a study of Ad26.COV2.S vaccination and SARS-CoV-2 variants (dated by TCRdb to about 2021). In terms of the full investigation: Donors in the vaccine arm were drawn from COV1001, a phase I-IIa trial of Ad26.COV2.S in healthy adults that was multicentre, randomized, double-blind and placebo-controlled. Trial participants were randomized into five groups of five: low-dose or high-dose Ad26.COV2.S given once or twice, or placebo on both occasions. The TCR-sequenced set comprised about 30 samples: around 20 Ad26.COV2.S vaccine recipients, 5 placebo recipients and 8 SARS-CoV-2 convalescent individuals. The specificity and breadth of SARS-CoV-2-reactive T cell receptors after Ad26.COV2.S vaccination were assessed by TCRbeta repertoire sequencing. Investigators remained blinded to trial group allocation during experiments and outcome assessment. Ad26.COV2.S was administered intramuscularly at a dose of 5x10^10 or 1x10^11 viral particles, either as one shot or as two shots given 56 days apart.

Comment on this clone: No cognate antigen has been identified for it. No quality values exist for individual bases; no much larger clone is one base distant.

TCRbeta CDR3 regions were sequenced with the immunoSEQ Assay. After extraction, genomic DNA underwent amplification by bias-controlled multiplex PCR, followed by high-throughput sequencing. Processing in the source paper ran as follows. To quantify the absolute abundance of each unique TCRbeta CDR3 region, sequences were collapsed and filtered. T cell fraction was estimated by normalizing TCRbeta template counts to usable DNA, which was measured by amplifying reference genes present in all nucleated cells. Repertoire TCRs were annotated as SARS-CoV-2-specific when V gene, CDR3 amino acid sequence and J gene were exactly matched to a known reactive TCR set. The reference SARS-CoV-2 TCR set was derived from MIRA and filtered for enrichment in COVID-19-positive ImmuneCODE repertoires, a step that removed public or cross-reactive TCRs. Based on the MIRA antigens, annotated TCRs were further analysed at the level of specific ORF or position within ORF. Depth was the summed frequency of annotated unique rearrangements, while breadth was defined as annotated unique rearrangements over total unique productive rearrangements. Two-sided Wilcoxon rank-sum tests were applied when comparing TCR breadth between groups. The table comes from immuneACCESS by way of TCRdb, which keeps in-frame sequences with V and J called. Part of the clones is missing from these tables; in studies checked, under half for an unresolved V gene and the rest for unknown reasons. That table gives V, J and clone size, and the DNA gave D and trimming. This sample gives about 400,000 clones in total; approximately 89% of them show up just once. 1.5% to 2% of the sample lies in the top ten.

General conclusions and limits of the study: Substantial breadth of spike-specific CD8+ and CD4+ T cell responses was reported after vaccination. Non-spike TCR breadth was comparable between vaccine and placebo recipients, consistent with the vaccine containing only spike. Higher spike-specific TCR breadth was observed in Ad26.COV2.S recipients than in placebo recipients (P = 0.0014). The authors noted that the TCR breadth and depth analyses may have underestimated total T cell responses. Comparing responses between vaccine doses or regimens was not something the study was powered to do.

The CDR3, cysteine through phenylalanine, is 17 amino acids long. Only the CDR3 portion is preserved as DNA: 51 bases, with reading frame beginning at the first base. CDR1 LNHDA and CDR2 SQIVND were looked up in the germline V gene (reference sequence). After removal of 6 bases from V and 0 bases from J, the junction retains 10 bases not matched to a gene. The treatment or condition label of this sample denotes: some 20 received Ad26.COV2.S at low or high dose, single or two shots; about 5 received placebo; per-sample allocation not given. Repertoires of vaccine and placebo recipients were sequenced from samples collected on day 63 after the first injection. Between 29 July and 7 August 2020, Cohort 1b enrolled 25 adults aged 18-55 years at one site in Boston, USA. As a vaccine, Ad26.COV2.S was a replication-incompetent adenovirus type 26 vector that expressed a prefusion-stabilized SARS-CoV-2 spike protein derived from the original Wuhan strain.

The source was peripheral blood, collected in a trial of Ad26.COV2.S vaccine versus placebo. The chain links TRBV19 with TRBJ1-1, with 10 junctional bases fitting TRBD1. This TCR derives from a person between 18 and 65 years old who received the Ad26.COV2.S COVID-19 vaccine or a placebo. The DNA sequence follows: TGTGCCAGTAGCTCGGGACAGGGGAGATACATGAACACTGAAGCTTTCTTT. The encoded protein is CASSSGQGRYMNTEAFF.